The following is a T cell receptor beta chain sequence with its context. As originally analysed: Cell counts per sample came from amplifying reference gene primers. Clones were sequenced by immunoSEQ multiplex PCR, and TCRdb holds only the in-frame ones, with some missing. That table supplies the V and J calls and clone size; D and trimming were determined from the DNA. The table has about 100,000 clones, about nine tenths seen once. J gave up 6 bases and V 4 bases, and 10 bases lay outside the gene matches. This CDR3 region has 16 residues. Germline V gene lookup returns CDR1 SGDLS and CDR2 YYNGEE. The entry originates in a study of blood T cell repertoires in COVID-19. Study as a whole: COVID-19 samples from acute and convalescent phases originated in the United States, Italy and Spain. T cells, B-cell-depleted T cells, or PBMCs provided the cDNA or gDNA that served as material.

The V gene is TRBV9, the J gene TRBJ2-2, with 9 bases matching TRBD1. The receptor was derived from a man aged 70-80 years with acute or convalescent COVID-19. Sample: peripheral blood. The CDR3 spells CASSPQGQGISGELFF. DNA of the CDR3: TGTGCCAGCAGCCCCCAGGGACAGGGAATCTCCGGGGAGCTGTTTTTT.